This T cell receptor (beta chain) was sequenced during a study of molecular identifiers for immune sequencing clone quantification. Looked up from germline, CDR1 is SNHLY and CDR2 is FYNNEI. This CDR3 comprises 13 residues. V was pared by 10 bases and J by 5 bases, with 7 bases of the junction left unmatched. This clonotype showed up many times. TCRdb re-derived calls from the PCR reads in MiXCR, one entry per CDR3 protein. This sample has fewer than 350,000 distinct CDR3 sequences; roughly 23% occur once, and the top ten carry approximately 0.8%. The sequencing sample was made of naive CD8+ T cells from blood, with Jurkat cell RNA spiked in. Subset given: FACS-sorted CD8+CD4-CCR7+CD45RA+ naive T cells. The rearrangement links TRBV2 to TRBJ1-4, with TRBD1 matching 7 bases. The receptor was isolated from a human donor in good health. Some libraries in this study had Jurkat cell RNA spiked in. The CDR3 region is CATEGTDNEKLFF. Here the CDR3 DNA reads TGTGCCACCGAGGGGACAGACAATGAAAAACTGTTTTTT.